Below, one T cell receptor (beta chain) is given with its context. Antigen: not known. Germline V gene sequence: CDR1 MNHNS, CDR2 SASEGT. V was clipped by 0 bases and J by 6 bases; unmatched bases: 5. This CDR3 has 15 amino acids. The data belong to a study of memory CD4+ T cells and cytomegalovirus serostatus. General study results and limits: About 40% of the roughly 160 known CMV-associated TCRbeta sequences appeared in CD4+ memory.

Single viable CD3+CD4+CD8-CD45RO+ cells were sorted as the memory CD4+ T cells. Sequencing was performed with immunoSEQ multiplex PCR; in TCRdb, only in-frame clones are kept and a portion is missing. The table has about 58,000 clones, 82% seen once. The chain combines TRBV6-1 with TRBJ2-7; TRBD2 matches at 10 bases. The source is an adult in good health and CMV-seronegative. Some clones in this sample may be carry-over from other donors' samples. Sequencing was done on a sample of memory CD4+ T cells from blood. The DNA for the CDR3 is TGTGCCAGCAGTGAAGCTCTAGCGGGAGTCGGCGAGCAGTACTTC. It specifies CASSEALAGVGEQYF.